This passage covers 31 T cell receptor beta chains from one sample sequenced in a study of T cells after yellow fever vaccination. TCRdb re-derived calls from the 5' RACE reads in MiXCR, one entry per CDR3 protein. The table shows 600,000 to 750,000 distinct CDR3 sequences, with around an eighth occurring only once. The material was PBMCs, obtained on the day of the yellow fever booster vaccination. These TCRs come from a man in his thirties or forties who received the YFV17D yellow fever vaccine.

This clonotype was counted between two and nine times. V and J are TRBV21-1 and TRBJ2-5; TRBD1 was called by the table and not checked on the DNA. TRBV21-1 is deemed a pseudogene. The length of the CDR3 is 12 residues. The CDR3 region is CAGRSGKETQYF. CDR3 nucleotides: TGTGCCGGCCGATCAGGGAAAGAGACCCAGTACTTC.

V gene TRBV28 combines with J gene TRBJ1-2; D unresolved. The CDR3 length is 12 residues. V lost 8 bases and J lost 7, with 14 bases in between. Germline loops: CDR1 MDHEN, CDR2 SYDVKM. CDR3 bases: TGTGCCAGCTTAAGGGTCCCCGTTGGCTACACCTTC. Its protein is CASLRVPVGYTF.

V and J are TRBV20-1 and TRBJ1-5; TRBD1 matches 7 bases. This CDR3 comprises 14 residues. Unmatched junction bases numbered 8, after V lost 6 bases and J lost 3 bases. Germline-derived CDR1 and CDR2 are DFQATT and SNEGSKA (reference sequence). For the CDR3, the DNA is TGCAGTGCGGATCCCGGACAGGTCAATCAGCCCCAGCATTTT. The encoded protein is CSADPGQVNQPQHF.

The chain's CDR3 is CASIGSGPYNEQFF. The CDR3, as DNA: TGTGCCAGTATAGGTAGCGGGCCCTACAATGAGCAGTTCTTC. The chain recombines TRBV19 with TRBJ2-1; 7 bases agree with TRBD2. V lost 7 bases, J lost 2 bases, and 5 bases stayed unmatched. Germline V lookup: CDR1 LNHDA, CDR2 SQIVND (reference sequence). The CDR3 spans 14 residues.

This sequence joins TRBV6-1 and TRBJ1-2, with 11 bases that match TRBD1. The CDR3 length is 14 residues. The V gene's germline CDR1 is MNHNS and CDR2 SASEGT. J lost 8 bases, V lost 11 bases, and 13 bases had no gene match. The CDR3 spells CAVLDRGRIDGYTF. The CDR3 DNA reads as TGTGCCGTATTGGACAGGGGGCGCATAGACGGCTACACCTTC.

The genes are TRBV5-4 and TRBJ2-6; TRBD2 agrees at 10 bases. The CDR3 totals 19 residues. Unmatched junction bases numbered 9, after V lost 1 base and J lost 2 bases. Per the germline V gene, CDR1 is SGHNT and CDR2 is YYREEE (reference sequence). This CDR3 is CASSLLSSGRATGANVLTF. The CDR3 coding sequence is TGTGCCAGCAGCTTGTTATCCAGCGGGAGGGCCACTGGGGCCAACGTCCTGACTTTC.

CDR3 coding DNA: TGTGCCAGCAGACCGCCGGGACAGAGCTACGAGCAGTACTTC. Translated, it gives CASRPPGQSYEQYF. The genes are TRBV6-1 and TRBJ2-7; 7 nucleotides agree with TRBD1. The V and J ends lost 6 bases and 3 bases, in that order; junction bases with no gene match: 8. Germline V gene data show CDR1 as MNHNS and CDR2 as SASEGT. The CDR3 sequence is 14 residues long.

This clonotype was recorded a few times. The V gene is TRBV19, the J gene TRBJ1-1, with 10 bases fitting TRBD1. Germline-derived CDR1 and CDR2 are LNHDA and SQIVND (reference sequence). The CDR3 contains 18 residues. J gave up 6 bases and V 3 bases, and 16 bases lay outside the gene matches. The CDR3 loop reads CASSITPGQGLRGAEAFF. The CDR3 region has the DNA TGTGCCAGTAGTATCACCCCGGGACAGGGGTTACGAGGGGCTGAAGCTTTCTTT. Drawing the rest from reference TRBV19 and TRBJ1-1, the complete variable domain is DGGITQSPKYLFRKEGQNVTLSCEQNLNHDAMYWYRQDPGQGLRLIYYSQIVNDFQKGDIAEGYSVSREKKESFPLTVTSAQKNPTAFYLCASSITPGQGLRGAEAFFGQGTRLTVV.

At least ten counts were recorded for this clonotype. The rearrangement joins TRBV28 to TRBJ1-2; 8 bases fit TRBD1. The CDR3 contains 15 residues. V was pared by 7 bases and J by 5 bases, with 12 bases of the junction left unmatched. CDR1 and CDR2 from the germline V gene are MDHEN and SYDVKM. CDR3 protein: CASTSSLGQGYGYTF. In DNA form, the CDR3 reads TGTGCCAGCACTTCGAGCCTCGGACAGGGATATGGCTACACCTTC.

This clonotype was recorded a few times. CDR3 bases: TGTGCCAGCAGTATAGACATCTATGGCTACACCTTC. It yields the protein CASSIDIYGYTF. The chain has TRBV12-3 or TRBV12-4 and TRBJ1-2, with unresolved D. This CDR3 contains 12 residues. The V gene lost 5 bases and the J gene lost 4 bases, with 8 bases spanning the gap.

The table lists this clonotype with many counts. The chain employs TRBV10-3 and TRBJ2-7; 9 bases match TRBD1. Per germline, CDR1 ENHRY and CDR2 SYGVKD. The CDR3 consists of 14 residues. After removal of 4 bases from V and 2 bases from J, the junction contained 3 bases not matched to a gene. The CDR3 nucleotides are TGTGCCATCAGTGGGGGGACAGGGACCTACGAGCAGTACTTC. Protein sequence: CAISGGTGTYEQYF.

This rearrangement joins TRBV10-3 to TRBJ1-5; D call uncertain. CDR3 length: 15 amino acids. Germline CDR1 is ENHRY and CDR2 is SYGVKD. V was pared by 3 bases and J by 7 bases, with 16 bases between. In nucleotides, the CDR3 is TGTGCCATCAGTGACTCGATGGCAGACTCACAGCCCCAGCATTTT. Translating it yields CAISDSMADSQPQHF.

This chain joins TRBV6-2 or TRBV6-3 and TRBJ2-2; 12 bases match TRBD2. Germline-derived CDR1 and CDR2 are MNHEY and SVGEGT. CDR3 length: 16 residues. V trimming: 5 bases; J trimming: 6 bases; junction bases outside the gene matches: 7. The CDR3 here is CASSPSGRAGAGELFF. In DNA, the CDR3 is TGTGCCAGCAGTCCTAGCGGGAGGGCTGGGGCCGGGGAGCTGTTTTTT.

This clonotype was picked up a small number of times. The chain recombines TRBV12-3 or TRBV12-4 with TRBJ1-4; D is possibly TRBD1 (5 bases). The CDR3 runs to 14 residues. V lost 1 base to trimming and J lost 10 bases, with 13 bases between them. CDR3 sequence (DNA): TGTGCCAGCAGTTTAGGACAGTCGAGAGGAAAACTGTTTTTT. Protein: CASSLGQSRGKLFF.

At least ten counts were recorded for this clonotype. The J gene is TRBJ2-6, the V gene TRBV5-1; D is unclear. CDR3 length equals 17 residues. V was shortened by 2 bases and J by 4 bases, with 16 bases between the two germline ends. Germline CDR1 SGHRS, CDR2 YFSETQ. Here the CDR3 reads CASSLPTQSSGANVLTF. In DNA, the CDR3 is TGCGCCAGCAGCTTACCTACACAGAGTTCAGGGGCCAACGTCCTGACTTTC.

Only a few counts were recorded for this clonotype. The chain is built from TRBV5-6 and TRBJ1-2; D not certain. CDR1 SGHDT and CDR2 YYEEEE come from the germline V gene. The CDR3 has 13 residues. The V and J ends lost 0 bases and 4 bases respectively, with 7 bases between them. CDR3 coding DNA: TGTGCCAGCAGCTTGGGCCGCTTCTATGGCTACACCTTC. Translating gives CASSLGRFYGYTF.

This clonotype was counted only a few times. The rearrangement links TRBV30 to TRBJ2-3; TRBD2 agrees at 11 bases. There are 14 residues in the CDR3. The junction had 1 base not matched to a gene; V was cut back by 1 base and J by 4 bases. Per germline, CDR1 GTSNPN and CDR2 SVGIG (reference sequence). CDR3 protein: CAWSEGLAADTQYF. The CDR3 DNA follows: TGTGCCTGGAGTGAGGGACTAGCGGCAGATACGCAGTATTTT.

V and J are TRBV7-6 and TRBJ2-6; 11 bases map to TRBD1. In germline, CDR1 is SGHVS, CDR2 FNYEAQ. This CDR3 is built from 20 residues. The V gene end was trimmed by 6 bases and the J gene end by 2 bases; junction bases not matched to a gene: 15. The DNA for the CDR3 is TGTGCCAGCAGTCCTAATCCTACCGGGACAGGGGGAACTGGGGCCAACGTCCTGACTTTC. Amino acid sequence: CASSPNPTGTGGTGANVLTF.

V usage is TRBV7-2 and J usage is TRBJ2-5; the match to TRBD1 covers 10 bases. J gave up 5 bases and V 5 bases, and 11 bases lay outside the gene matches. CDR1 is SGHTA and CDR2 is FQGNSA in the germline V gene. The CDR3 is 16 residues long. The CDR3 nucleotides are TGTGCCAGCAGCGGCCGGACAGGGGGATCGTGGGAGACCCAGTACTTC. As protein: CASSGRTGGSWETQYF.

V and J are TRBV18 and TRBJ2-6; D might be TRBD1 (5 bases). The CDR3 spans 16 residues. Germline V gene data show CDR1 as KGHSH and CDR2 as LQKENI. Trimming removed 3 bases from V and 1 base from J, with 10 bases in between. The CDR3 DNA follows: TGTGCCAGCTCACCCAGGGTAGAATCTGGGGCCAACGTCCTGACTTTC. Protein sequence: CASSPRVESGANVLTF.

V is TRBV24-1 and J is TRBJ2-2, with TRBD2 as a possible D gene (6 bases). Germline assignment: CDR1 KGHDR and CDR2 SFDVKD. Trimming removed 3 bases at V and 4 bases at J, with 17 bases between. CDR3 length equals 17 residues. CDR3 residues: CATSDPKASEPTGELFF. CDR3 bases: TGTGCCACCAGTGATCCCAAGGCTAGCGAGCCCACCGGGGAGCTGTTTTTT.

The chain joins TRBV2 to TRBJ2-1, with D hard to call. The ends were cut back, 7 bases at V and 10 bases at J, with 11 bases in the middle. CDR1 is SNHLY and CDR2 is FYNNEI in the germline V gene. The CDR3 contains 11 residues. CDR3 protein: CASKKDQEQFF. CDR3 nucleotide sequence: TGTGCCAGCAAGAAGGACCAGGAGCAGTTCTTC.

V gene TRBV29-1 combines with J gene TRBJ2-7, with 11 bases that match TRBD1. The ends lost 7 bases at V and 3 bases at J; junction bases unmatched: 5. Germline CDR1 is SQVTM and CDR2 is ANQGSEA. The CDR3 has 13 amino acids. The CDR3 spells CSAGTGGNYEQYF. CDR3 nucleotide sequence: TGCAGCGCTGGGACAGGGGGTAACTACGAGCAGTACTTC.

This clonotype was found many times. This chain uses TRBV7-9 with TRBJ2-7; D not certain. From germline, CDR1 is SEHNR and CDR2 FQNEAQ (reference sequence). V lost 3 bases and J 1 base, leaving 13 bases between the germline ends. The CDR3 covers 15 residues. The CDR3, as DNA: TGTGCCAGCAGCTTCCGATCGGGCCTATCCTACGAGCAGTACTTC. Encoded protein: CASSFRSGLSYEQYF.

The genes are TRBV12-3 or TRBV12-4 and TRBJ1-2; D may be TRBD1 (6 bases). The V end lost 7 bases, the J end lost 8 bases, and 17 bases lay between the germline ends. This CDR3 contains 13 residues. Here the CDR3 DNA reads TGTGCCAGCACCCGAAAGGGGGTAGAAGGCTACACCTTC. Protein product: CASTRKGVEGYTF.

This clonotype has just a few counts. The chain employs TRBV29-1 and TRBJ2-5; 13 nucleotides line up with TRBD2. This CDR3 is built from 15 residues. V trimming: 5 bases; J trimming: 2 bases; junction bases outside the gene matches: 5. Germline V gene lookup returns CDR1 SQVTM and CDR2 ANQGSEA. The CDR3 here is CSVPGLAGFQETQYF. CDR3 DNA sequence: TGCAGCGTTCCGGGACTAGCGGGATTTCAAGAGACCCAGTACTTC.

This clonotype was seen only a few times. The chain has TRBV7-2 and TRBJ2-7, with D tentatively TRBD2 (6 bases). Trimming left V 7 bases short and J 2 bases short, with 18 bases between. The CDR3 is 15 residues long. Germline V gives CDR1 SGHTA, CDR2 FQGNSA. CDR3 amino acids: CASTPRSAGPYEQYF. CDR3 DNA: TGTGCCAGCACCCCTCGGTCAGCGGGCCCCTACGAGCAGTACTTC.

The rearrangement joins TRBV6-2 or TRBV6-3 to TRBJ2-1; 7 nucleotides line up with TRBD2. This CDR3 region has 16 residues. After removal of 5 bases from V and 4 bases from J, the junction contained 11 bases not matched to a gene. Germline CDR1 MNHEY, CDR2 SVGEGT. This chain's CDR3 is CASSRSGKGGYNEQFF. CDR3 coding DNA: TGTGCCAGCAGTCGTTCAGGGAAGGGAGGGTACAATGAGCAGTTCTTC.

This clonotype was recorded at least ten times. The gene calls are TRBV5-1 and TRBJ2-5, with D possibly matching TRBD2 (5 bases). The CDR3 length is 15 residues. CDR1 is SGHRS, CDR2 YFSETQ, per germline. V lost 2 bases, J lost 2 bases, and 13 bases lay in between. Here the CDR3 reads CASSFSPSGQETQYF. CDR3 sequence (DNA): TGCGCCAGCAGCTTTTCCCCCAGCGGACAAGAGACCCAGTACTTC.

As for this clonotype: Given the absence of the conserved phenylalanine or tryptophan at the CDR3 end, a read error is likely. The chain couples TRBV5-5 to TRBJ1-5; the match to TRBD1 covers 10 bases. J lost 6 bases, V lost 1 base, and 7 bases had no gene match. The CDR3 is 16 amino acids. Germline values: CDR1 SGHKS, CDR2 YYEKEE (reference sequence). In DNA form, the CDR3 reads TGTGCCAGCAGCTTGACCACCGGGACAGGGGTTCAGCCCCAGCATTCT. Translation gives CASSLTTGTGVQPQHS.

V usage is TRBV7-9 and J usage is TRBJ1-2, with 8 bases fitting TRBD1. Per germline, CDR1 SEHNR and CDR2 FQNEAQ (reference sequence). CDR3 size: 14 residues. J lost 8 bases, V lost 4 bases, and 9 bases had no gene match. CDR3 coding DNA: TGTGCCAGCAGCTACGGACAGGGTGGGGGGGGCTACACCTTC. It specifies CASSYGQGGGGYTF.